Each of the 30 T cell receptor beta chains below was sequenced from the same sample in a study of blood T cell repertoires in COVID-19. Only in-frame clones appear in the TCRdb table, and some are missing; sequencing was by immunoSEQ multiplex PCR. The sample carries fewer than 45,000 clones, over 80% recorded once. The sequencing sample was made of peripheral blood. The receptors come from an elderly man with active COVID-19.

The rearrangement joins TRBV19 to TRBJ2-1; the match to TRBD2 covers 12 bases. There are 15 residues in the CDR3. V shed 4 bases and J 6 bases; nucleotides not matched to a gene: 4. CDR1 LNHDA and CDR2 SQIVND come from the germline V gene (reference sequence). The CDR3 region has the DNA TGTGCCAGTAGTACTCCGACTAGCGGGAGCAATGAGCAGTTCTTC. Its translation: CASSTPTSGSNEQFF. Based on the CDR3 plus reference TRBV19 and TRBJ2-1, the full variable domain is DGGITQSPKYLFRKEGQNVTLSCEQNLNHDAMYWYRQDPGQGLRLIYYSQIVNDFQKGDIAEGYSVSREKKESFPLTVTSAQKNPTAFYLCASSTPTSGSNEQFFGPGTRLTVL.

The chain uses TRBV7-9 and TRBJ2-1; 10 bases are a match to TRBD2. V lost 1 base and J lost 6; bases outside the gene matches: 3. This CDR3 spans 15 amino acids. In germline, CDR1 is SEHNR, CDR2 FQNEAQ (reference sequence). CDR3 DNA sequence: TGTGCCAGCAGCTTAGATAGCGGGAGGTCCAATGAGCAGTTCTTC. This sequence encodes CASSLDSGRSNEQFF.

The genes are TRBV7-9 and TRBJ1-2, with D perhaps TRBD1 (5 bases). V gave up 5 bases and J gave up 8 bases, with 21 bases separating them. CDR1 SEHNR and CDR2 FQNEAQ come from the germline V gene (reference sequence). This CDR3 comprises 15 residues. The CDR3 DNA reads TGTGCCAGCAGCCAAGGCGGTGCGGGGCGTGAAGGCTACACCTTC. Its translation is CASSQGGAGREGYTF.

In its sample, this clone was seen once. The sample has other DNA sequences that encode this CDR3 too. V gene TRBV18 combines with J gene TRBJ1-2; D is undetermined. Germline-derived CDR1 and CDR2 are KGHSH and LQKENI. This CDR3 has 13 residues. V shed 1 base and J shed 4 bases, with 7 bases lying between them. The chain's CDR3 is CASSPQEGYGYTF. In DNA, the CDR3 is TGTGCCAGCTCACCACAGGAGGGCTATGGCTACACCTTC.

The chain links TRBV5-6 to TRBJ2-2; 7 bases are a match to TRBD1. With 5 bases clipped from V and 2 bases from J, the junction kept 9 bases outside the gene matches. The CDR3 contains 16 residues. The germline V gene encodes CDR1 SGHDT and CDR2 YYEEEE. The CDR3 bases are TGTGCCAGCAGAAGGGACAGAGCCTCAAACACCGGGGAGCTGTTTTTT. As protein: CASRRDRASNTGELFF.

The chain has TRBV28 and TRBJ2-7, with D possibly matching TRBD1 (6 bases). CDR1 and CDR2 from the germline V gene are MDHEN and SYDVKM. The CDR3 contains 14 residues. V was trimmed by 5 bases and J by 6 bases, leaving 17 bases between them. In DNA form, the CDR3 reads TGTGCCAGCAGTCTACACAGGGAAGGAGGCGAGCAGTACTTC. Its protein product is CASSLHREGGEQYF.

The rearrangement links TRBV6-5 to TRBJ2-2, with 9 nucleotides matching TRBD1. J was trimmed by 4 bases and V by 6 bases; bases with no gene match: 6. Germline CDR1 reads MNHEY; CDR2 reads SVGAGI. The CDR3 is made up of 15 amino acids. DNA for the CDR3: TGTGCCAGCAGGGCACCGGACAGGGGCACCGGGGAGCTGTTTTTT. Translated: CASRAPDRGTGELFF.

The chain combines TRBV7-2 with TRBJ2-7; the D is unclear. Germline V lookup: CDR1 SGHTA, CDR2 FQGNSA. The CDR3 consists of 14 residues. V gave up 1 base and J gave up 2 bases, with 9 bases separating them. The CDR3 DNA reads TGTGCCAGCAGCTTAGGAAACCAGGCCTACGAGCAGTACTTC. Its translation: CASSLGNQAYEQYF.

In DNA form, the CDR3 reads TGTGCCAGCAGCGCCTTCCGGACAGAATCAGGCTACACCTTC. This sequence encodes CASSAFRTESGYTF. The chain carries TRBV7-8 and TRBJ1-2; possibly TRBD1 for D (6 bases). In germline, CDR1 is SGHVS, CDR2 FQNEAQ. CDR3 size: 14 residues. V gave up 5 bases and J gave up 8 bases, with 18 bases separating them.

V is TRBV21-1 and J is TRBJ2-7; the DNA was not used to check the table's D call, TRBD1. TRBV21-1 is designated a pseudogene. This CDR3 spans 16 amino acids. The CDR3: CASSKFRDRRIYEQYF. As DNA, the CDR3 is TGTGCCAGCAGCAAATTTAGGGACAGAAGAATCTACGAGCAGTACTTC.

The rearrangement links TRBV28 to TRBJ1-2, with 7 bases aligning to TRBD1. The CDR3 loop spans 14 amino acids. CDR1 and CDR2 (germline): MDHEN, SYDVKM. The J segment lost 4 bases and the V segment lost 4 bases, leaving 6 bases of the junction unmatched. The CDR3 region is CASSSGTEPYGYTF. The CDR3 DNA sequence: TGTGCCAGCAGTTCCGGGACAGAACCCTATGGCTACACCTTC.

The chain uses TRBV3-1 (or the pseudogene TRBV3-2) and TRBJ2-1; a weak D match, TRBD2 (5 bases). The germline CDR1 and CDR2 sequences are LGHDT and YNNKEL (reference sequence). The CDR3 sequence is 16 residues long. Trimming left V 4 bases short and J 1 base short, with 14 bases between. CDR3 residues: CASSLYSPGSYNEQFF. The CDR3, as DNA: TGTGCCAGCAGCCTATATTCCCCGGGGTCCTACAATGAGCAGTTCTTC.

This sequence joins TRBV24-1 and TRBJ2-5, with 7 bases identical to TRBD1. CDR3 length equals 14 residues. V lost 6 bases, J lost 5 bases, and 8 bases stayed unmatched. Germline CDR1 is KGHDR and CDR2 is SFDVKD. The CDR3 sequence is CATSPRQGFETQYF. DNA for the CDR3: TGTGCCACCAGTCCCAGACAGGGATTCGAGACCCAGTACTTC.

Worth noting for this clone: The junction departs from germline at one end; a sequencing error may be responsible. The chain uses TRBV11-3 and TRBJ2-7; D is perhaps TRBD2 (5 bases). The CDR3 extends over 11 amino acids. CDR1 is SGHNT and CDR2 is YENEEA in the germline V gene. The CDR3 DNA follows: TGCACCGGGGTTTGGGGTCTCGAGCAGTACTTC. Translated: CTGVWGLEQYF.

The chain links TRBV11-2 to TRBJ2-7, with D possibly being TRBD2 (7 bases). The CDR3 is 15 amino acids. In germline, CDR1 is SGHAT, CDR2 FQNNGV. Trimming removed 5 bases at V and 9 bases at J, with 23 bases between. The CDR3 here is CASSPRRGRALGQYF. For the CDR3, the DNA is TGTGCCAGCAGCCCCAGGAGGGGGAGGGCCCTCGGGCAGTACTTC.

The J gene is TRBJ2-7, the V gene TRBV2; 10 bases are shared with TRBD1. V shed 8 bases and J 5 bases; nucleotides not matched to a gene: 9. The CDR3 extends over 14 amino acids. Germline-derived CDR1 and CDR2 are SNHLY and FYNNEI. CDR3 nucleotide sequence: TGTGCCAGCTCTCCGGACAGGGGGAACGACGAGCAGTACTTC. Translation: CASSPDRGNDEQYF.

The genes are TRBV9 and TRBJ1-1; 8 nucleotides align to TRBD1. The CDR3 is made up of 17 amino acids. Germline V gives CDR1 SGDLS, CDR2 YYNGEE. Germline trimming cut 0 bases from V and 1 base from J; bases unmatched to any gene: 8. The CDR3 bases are TGTGCCAGCAGCGTAGGGCCCCCAGGGACAGGGAACACTGAAGCTTTCTTT. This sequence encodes CASSVGPPGTGNTEAFF.

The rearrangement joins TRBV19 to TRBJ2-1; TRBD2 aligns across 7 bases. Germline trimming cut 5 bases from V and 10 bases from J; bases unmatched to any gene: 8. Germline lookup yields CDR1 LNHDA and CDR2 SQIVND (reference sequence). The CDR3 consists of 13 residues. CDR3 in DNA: TGTGCCAGTAGTTCGGGCGGGAGAGGCGAGCAGTTCTTC. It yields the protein CASSSGGRGEQFF.

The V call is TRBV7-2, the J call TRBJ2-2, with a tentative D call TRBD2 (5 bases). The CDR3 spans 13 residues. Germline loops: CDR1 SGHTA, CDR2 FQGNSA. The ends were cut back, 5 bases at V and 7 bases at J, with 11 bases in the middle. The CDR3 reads CASSLLRVGELFF. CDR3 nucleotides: TGTGCCAGCAGCCTCTTGCGGGTCGGGGAGCTGTTTTTT.

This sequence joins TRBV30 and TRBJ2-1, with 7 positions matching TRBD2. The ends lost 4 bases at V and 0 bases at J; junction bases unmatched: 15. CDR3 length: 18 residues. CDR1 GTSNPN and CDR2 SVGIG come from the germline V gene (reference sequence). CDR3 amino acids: CAWKPGLQALSSYNEQFF. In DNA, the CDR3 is TGTGCCTGGAAGCCGGGACTACAAGCCCTAAGCTCCTACAATGAGCAGTTCTTC. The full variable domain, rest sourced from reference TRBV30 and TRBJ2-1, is SQTIHQWPATLVQPVGSPLSLECTVEGTSNPNLYWYRQAAGRGLQLLFYSVGIGQISSEVPQNLSASRPQDRQFILSSKKLLLSDSGFYLCAWKPGLQALSSYNEQFFGPGTRLTVL.

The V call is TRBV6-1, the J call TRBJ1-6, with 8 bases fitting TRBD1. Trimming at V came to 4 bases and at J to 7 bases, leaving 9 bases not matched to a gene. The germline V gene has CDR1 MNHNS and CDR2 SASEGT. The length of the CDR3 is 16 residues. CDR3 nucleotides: TGTGCCAGCAGTGCCGACAGGGGATTCATCAATTCACCCCTCCACTTT. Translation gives CASSADRGFINSPLHF.

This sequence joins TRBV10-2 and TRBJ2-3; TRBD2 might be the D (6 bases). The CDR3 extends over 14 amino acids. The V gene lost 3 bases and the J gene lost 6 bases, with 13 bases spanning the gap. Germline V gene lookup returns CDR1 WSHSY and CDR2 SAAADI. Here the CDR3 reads CASSDWGVTDTQYF. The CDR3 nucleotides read TGCGCCAGCAGTGACTGGGGGGTTACGGATACGCAGTATTTT.

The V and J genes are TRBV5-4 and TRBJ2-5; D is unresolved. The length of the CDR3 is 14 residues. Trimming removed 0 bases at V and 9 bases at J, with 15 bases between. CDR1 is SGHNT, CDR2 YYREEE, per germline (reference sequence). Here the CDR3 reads CASSLDYFTSSQYF. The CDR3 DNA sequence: TGTGCCAGCAGCTTGGACTACTTCACTTCCTCCCAGTACTTC.

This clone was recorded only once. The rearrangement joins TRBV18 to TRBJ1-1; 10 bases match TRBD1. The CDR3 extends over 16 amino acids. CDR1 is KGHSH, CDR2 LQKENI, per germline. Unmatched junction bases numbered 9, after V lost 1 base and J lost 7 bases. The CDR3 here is CASSPRRQGAHNEAFF. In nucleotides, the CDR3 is TGTGCCAGCTCACCACGCCGACAGGGGGCGCATAATGAAGCTTTCTTT. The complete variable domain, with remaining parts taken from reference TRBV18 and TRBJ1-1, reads NAGVMQNPRHLVRRRGQEARLRCSPMKGHSHVYWYRQLPEEGLKFMVYLQKENIIDESGMPKERFSAEFPKEGPSILRIQQVVRGDSAAYFCASSPRRQGAHNEAFFGQGTRLTVV.

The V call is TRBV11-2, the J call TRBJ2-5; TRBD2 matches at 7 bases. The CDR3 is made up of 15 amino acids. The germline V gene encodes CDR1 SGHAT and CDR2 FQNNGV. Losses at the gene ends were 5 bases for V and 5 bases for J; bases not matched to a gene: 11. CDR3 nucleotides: TGTGCCAGCAGCCCTCGACTAGCCGGAGGGGAGACCCAGTACTTC. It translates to CASSPRLAGGETQYF.

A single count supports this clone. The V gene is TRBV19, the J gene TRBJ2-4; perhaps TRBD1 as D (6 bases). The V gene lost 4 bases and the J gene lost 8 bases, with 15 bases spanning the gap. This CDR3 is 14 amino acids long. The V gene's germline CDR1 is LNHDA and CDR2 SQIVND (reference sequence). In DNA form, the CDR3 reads TGTGCCAGTAGTACCGATACAGGGTTGGACATTCAGTACTTC. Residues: CASSTDTGLDIQYF.

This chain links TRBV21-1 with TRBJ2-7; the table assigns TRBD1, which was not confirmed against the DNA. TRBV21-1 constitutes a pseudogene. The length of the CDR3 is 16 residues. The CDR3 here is CASSKWGRTPNYEQYF. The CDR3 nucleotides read TGTGCCAGCAGCAAATGGGGCCGGACACCCAATTACGAGCAGTACTTC.

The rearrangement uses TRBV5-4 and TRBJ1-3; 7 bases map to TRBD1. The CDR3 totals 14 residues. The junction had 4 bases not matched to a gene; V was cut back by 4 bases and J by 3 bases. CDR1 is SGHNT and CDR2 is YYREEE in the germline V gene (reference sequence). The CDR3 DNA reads TGTGCCAGCAGCCACGGGACAGATGGAAACACCATATATTTT. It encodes CASSHGTDGNTIYF. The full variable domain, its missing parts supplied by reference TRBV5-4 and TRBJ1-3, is ETGVTQSPTHLIKTRGQQVTLRCSSQSGHNTVSWYQQALGQGPQFIFQYYREEENGRGNFPPRFSGLQFPNYSSELNVNALELDDSALYLCASSHGTDGNTIYFGEGSWLTVV.

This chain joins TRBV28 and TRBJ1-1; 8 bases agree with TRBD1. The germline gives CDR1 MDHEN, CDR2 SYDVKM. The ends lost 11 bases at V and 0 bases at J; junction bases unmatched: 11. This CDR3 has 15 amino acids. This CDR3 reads CACQPGGGLNTEAFF. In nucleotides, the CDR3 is TGTGCCTGCCAGCCAGGGGGCGGACTGAACACTGAAGCTTTCTTT.

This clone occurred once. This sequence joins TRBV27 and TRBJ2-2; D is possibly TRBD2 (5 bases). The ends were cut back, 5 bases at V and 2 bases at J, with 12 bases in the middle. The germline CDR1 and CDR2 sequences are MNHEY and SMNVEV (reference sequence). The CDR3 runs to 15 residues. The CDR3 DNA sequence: TGTGCCAGCAGTCAATCGGGATCTAACACCGGGGAGCTGTTTTTT. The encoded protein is CASSQSGSNTGELFF.